Below, 8 T cell receptor beta chains from the same sample are listed, as sequenced in a study of blood T cells in healthy people across ages. A J-beta primer mix and a sample-barcoded 5' primer were used in a second PCR of roughly 7 to 12 cycles. TCRdb re-called the 5' RACE reads with MiXCR, one entry per CDR3 protein. The sample gives about 1.8 million distinct CDR3 sequences, roughly 50% of which show up once; over 2% is in the top ten. The sequenced sample was blood. Every receptor here comes from a woman in her thirties or forties in good health.

CDR3: CASSTVRGVGSYEQYF. Written as DNA, the CDR3 is TGCGCCAGCAGCACAGTTAGAGGGGTAGGGTCCTACGAGCAGTACTTC. V and J are TRBV4-3 and TRBJ2-7; D assignment may be TRBD1 or TRBD2 (5 bases each). This CDR3 is built from 16 residues. Germline CDR1 LGHNA, CDR2 YSLEER. With 5 bases removed from V and 1 base from J, the gap between germline ends came to 18 bases.

The V and J genes are TRBV27 and TRBJ2-7; D may match TRBD1 or TRBD2 (5 bases each). The CDR3 covers 16 residues. The V end lost 0 bases, the J end lost 0 bases, and 12 bases lay between the germline ends. Germline V CDR1 and CDR2: MNHEY, SMNVEV (reference sequence). The CDR3 here is CASSLSGPHSSYEQYF. In DNA, the CDR3 is TGTGCCAGCAGTTTATCGGGACCGCATAGCTCCTACGAGCAGTACTTC.

This clonotype was observed a handful of times. The rearrangement uses TRBV7-2 and TRBJ2-7; possible D gene TRBD2, 6 bases. CDR1 is SGHTA and CDR2 is FQGNSA in the germline V gene. V dropped 6 bases and J dropped 7 bases, with 19 bases sitting between them. The length of the CDR3 is 14 residues. CDR3 in DNA: TGTGCCAGCAGTTACCAGCCGTCCGGAGGGGAGCAGTACTTC. Amino acid sequence: CASSYQPSGGEQYF.

This clonotype has a count of ten or more. The chain combines TRBV6-1 with TRBJ2-1; no clear D. CDR1 and CDR2 from the germline V gene are MNHNS and SASEGT. Trimming left V 5 bases short and J 4 bases short, with 6 bases between. The CDR3 sequence is 12 residues long. The CDR3 bases are TGTGCCAGCAGTACCGATTACAATGAGCAGTTCTTC. Amino acids: CASSTDYNEQFF.

This clonotype is a singleton in its sample. The V gene is TRBV12-3 or TRBV12-4, the J gene TRBJ2-6; TRBD1 matches at 7 bases. V lost 5 bases and J lost 0; bases outside the gene matches: 10. This CDR3 comprises 18 residues. CDR3 DNA: TGTGCCAGCAGTCCGGCCGGGACAGCTTACTCTGGGGCCAACGTCCTGACTTTC. This translates into CASSPAGTAYSGANVLTF.

The chain couples TRBV12-3 or TRBV12-4 to TRBJ1-2; D call uncertain. The CDR3 has 13 residues. V dropped 6 bases and J dropped 8 bases, with 16 bases sitting between them. The CDR3 nucleotides are TGTGCCAGCAGCCTGACGCGGGTCCAAGGCTACACCTTC. Translation gives CASSLTRVQGYTF.

This chain joins TRBV18 and TRBJ2-3, with TRBD1 matching 8 bases. CDR1 and CDR2 (germline): KGHSH, LQKENI. The V segment lost 3 bases and the J segment 7 bases; nucleotides outside the gene matches: 9. The CDR3 runs to 15 residues. For the CDR3, the DNA is TGTGCCAGCTCACCCGGGACAGGAATCGGAAATACGCAGTATTTT. Translation: CASSPGTGIGNTQYF.

There are a few counts of this clonotype. The chain links TRBV27 to TRBJ2-4; 9 positions match TRBD1. Germline assignment: CDR1 MNHEY and CDR2 SMNVEV (reference sequence). The CDR3 covers 16 residues. V gave up 0 bases and J gave up 7 bases; unmatched junction bases: 7. CDR3 sequence: CASSLSQGAFPNIQYF. In DNA, the CDR3 is TGTGCCAGCAGTTTATCACAGGGGGCGTTTCCCAACATTCAGTACTTC.